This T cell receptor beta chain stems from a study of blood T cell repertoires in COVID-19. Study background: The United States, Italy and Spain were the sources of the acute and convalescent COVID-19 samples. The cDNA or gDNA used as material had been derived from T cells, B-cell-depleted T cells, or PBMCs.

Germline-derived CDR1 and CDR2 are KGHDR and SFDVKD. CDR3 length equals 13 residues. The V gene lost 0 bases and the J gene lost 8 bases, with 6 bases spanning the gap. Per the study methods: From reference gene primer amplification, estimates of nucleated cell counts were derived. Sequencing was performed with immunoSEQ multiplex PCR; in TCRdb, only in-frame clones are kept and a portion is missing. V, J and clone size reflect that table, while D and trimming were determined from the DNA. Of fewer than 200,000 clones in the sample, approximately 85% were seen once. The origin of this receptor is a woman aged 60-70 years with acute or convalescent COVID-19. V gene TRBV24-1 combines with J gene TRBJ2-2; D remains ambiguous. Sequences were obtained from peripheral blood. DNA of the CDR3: TGTGCCACCAGTGATTTGGGCTCGGGGGAGCTGTTTTTT. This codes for CATSDLGSGELFF.